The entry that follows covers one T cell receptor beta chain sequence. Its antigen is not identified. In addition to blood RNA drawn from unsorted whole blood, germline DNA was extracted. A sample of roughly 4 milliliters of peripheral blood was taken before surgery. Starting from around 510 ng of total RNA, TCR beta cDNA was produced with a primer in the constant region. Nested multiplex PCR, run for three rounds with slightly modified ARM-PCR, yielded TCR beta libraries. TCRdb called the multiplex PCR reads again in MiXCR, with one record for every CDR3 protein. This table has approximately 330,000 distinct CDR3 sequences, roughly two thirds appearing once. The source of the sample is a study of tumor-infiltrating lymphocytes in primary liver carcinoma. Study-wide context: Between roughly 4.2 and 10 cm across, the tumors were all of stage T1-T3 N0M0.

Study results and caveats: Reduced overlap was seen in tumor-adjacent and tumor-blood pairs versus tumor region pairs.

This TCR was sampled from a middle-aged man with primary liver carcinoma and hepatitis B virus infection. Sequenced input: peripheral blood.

CDR3: CASGLFGGNADTQYF. DNA for the CDR3: TGTGCTAGTGGTCTGTTCGGGGGAAACGCAGATACGCAGTATTTT. The chain uses TRBV12-5 and TRBJ2-3, with a possible D match to TRBD2 (6 bases). The germline V and J ends were trimmed by 5 bases and 4 bases, with 16 bases remaining between them. The germline V gene has CDR1 LGHNT and CDR2 FRNRAP. The CDR3 spans 15 residues.